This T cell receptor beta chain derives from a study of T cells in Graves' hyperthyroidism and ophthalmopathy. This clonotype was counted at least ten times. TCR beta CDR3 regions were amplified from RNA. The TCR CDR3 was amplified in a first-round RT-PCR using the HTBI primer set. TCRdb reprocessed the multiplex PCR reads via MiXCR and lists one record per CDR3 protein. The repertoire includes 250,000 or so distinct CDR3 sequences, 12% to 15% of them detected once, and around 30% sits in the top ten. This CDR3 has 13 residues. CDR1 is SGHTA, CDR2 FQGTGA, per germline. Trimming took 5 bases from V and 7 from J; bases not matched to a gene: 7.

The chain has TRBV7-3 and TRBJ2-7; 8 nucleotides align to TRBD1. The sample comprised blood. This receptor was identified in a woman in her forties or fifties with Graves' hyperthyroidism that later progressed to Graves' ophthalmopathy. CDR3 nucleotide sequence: TGTGCCAGCAGCCCTGGCCGGGACAGGGAGCAGTACTTC. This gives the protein CASSPGRDREQYF.